This TCR beta chain was sequenced in a study of blood T cell repertoires in COVID-19. Study context: T cells, B-cell-depleted T cells, or PBMCs provided the cDNA or gDNA that served as material.

Sequencing was performed with immunoSEQ multiplex PCR; in TCRdb, only in-frame clones are kept and a portion is missing. The table records around 170,000 clones, around four fifths of them present only once. Germline lookup yields CDR1 MDHEN and CDR2 SYDVKM. V shed 6 bases and J 7 bases; nucleotides not matched to a gene: 4. The CDR3 is made up of 12 amino acids. V gene TRBV28 combines with J gene TRBJ1-2; TRBD1 agrees at 8 bases. The clonotype comes from a man in his 70s with active or convalescent COVID-19. Sequencing used peripheral blood. CDR3 sequence reads: CASRQGGVGYTF. The CDR3 region has the DNA TGTGCCAGCAGACAGGGGGGGGTTGGCTACACCTTC.